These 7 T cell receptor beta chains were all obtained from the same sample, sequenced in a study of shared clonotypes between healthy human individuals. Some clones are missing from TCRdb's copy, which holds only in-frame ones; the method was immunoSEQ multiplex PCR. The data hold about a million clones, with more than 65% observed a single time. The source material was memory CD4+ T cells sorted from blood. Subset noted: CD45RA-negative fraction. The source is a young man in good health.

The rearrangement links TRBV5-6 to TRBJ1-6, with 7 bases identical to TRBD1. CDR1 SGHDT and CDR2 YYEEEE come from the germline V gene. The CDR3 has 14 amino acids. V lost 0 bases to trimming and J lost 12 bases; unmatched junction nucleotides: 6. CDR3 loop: CASSLADRVLPLHF. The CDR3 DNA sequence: TGTGCCAGCAGCTTGGCCGACAGGGTTTTACCCCTCCACTTT.

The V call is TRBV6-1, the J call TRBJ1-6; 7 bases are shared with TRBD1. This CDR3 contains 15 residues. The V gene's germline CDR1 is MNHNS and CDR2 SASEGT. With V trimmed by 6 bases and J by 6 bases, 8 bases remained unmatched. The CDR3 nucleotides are TGTGCCAGCAGCGTACCGGGACAGCCTAATTCACCCCTCCACTTT. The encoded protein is CASSVPGQPNSPLHF.

CDR3 nucleotides: TGTGCCAGCAGTTCTGGACAGGGGTATGGCTACACCTTC. Amino acids: CASSSGQGYGYTF. This chain uses TRBV13 with TRBJ1-2; TRBD1 matches at 9 bases. CDR3 length equals 13 residues. Germline V gene lookup returns CDR1 PRHDT and CDR2 FYEKMQ (reference sequence). V was clipped by 6 bases and J by 5 bases; unmatched bases: 4.

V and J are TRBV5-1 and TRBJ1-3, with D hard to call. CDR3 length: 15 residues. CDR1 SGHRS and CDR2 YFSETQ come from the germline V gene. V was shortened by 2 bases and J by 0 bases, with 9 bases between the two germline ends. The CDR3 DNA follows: TGCGCCAGCAGCTTTTTCGAGTTCTCTGGAAACACCATATATTTT. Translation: CASSFFEFSGNTIYF. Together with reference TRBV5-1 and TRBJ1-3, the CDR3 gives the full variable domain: KAGVTQTPRYLIKTRGQQVTLSCSPISGHRSVSWYQQTPGQGLQFLFEYFSETQRNKGNFPGRFSGRQFSNSRSEMNVSTLELGDSALYLCASSFFEFSGNTIYFGEGSWLTVV.

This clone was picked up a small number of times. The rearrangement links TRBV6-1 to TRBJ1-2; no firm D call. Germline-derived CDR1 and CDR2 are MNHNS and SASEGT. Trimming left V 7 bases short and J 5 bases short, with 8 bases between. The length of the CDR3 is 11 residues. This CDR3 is CASTKGYGYTF. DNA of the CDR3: TGTGCCAGCACGAAGGGTTATGGCTACACCTTC.

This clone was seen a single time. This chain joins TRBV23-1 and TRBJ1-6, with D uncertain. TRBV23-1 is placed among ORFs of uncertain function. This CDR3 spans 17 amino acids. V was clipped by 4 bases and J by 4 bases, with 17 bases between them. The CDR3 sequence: CASSPHDVTAYNSPLHF. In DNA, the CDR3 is TGCGCCAGCAGTCCCCACGACGTCACAGCTTATAATTCACCCCTCCACTTT.

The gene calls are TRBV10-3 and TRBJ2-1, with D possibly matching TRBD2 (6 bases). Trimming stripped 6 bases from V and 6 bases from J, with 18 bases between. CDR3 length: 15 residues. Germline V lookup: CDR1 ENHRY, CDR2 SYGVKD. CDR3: CAISPGVAAGNEQFF. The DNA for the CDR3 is TGTGCCATCAGCCCCGGGGTAGCGGCGGGCAATGAGCAGTTCTTC.